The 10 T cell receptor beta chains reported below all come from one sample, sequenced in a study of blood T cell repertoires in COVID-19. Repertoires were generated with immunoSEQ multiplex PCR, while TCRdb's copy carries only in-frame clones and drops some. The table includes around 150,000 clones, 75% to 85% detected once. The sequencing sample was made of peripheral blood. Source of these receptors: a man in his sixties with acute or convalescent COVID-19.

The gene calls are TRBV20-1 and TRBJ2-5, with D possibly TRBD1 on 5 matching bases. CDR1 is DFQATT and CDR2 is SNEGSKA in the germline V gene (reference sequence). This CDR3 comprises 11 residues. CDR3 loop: CAGYKRLTQYF. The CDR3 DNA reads TGCGCAGGGTACAAGAGATTGACCCAGTACTTC.

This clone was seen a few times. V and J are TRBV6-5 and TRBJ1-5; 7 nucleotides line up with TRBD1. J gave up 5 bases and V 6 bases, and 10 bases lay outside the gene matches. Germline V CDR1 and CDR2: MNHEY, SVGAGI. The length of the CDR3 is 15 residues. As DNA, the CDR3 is TGTGCCAGCAGAGATTGGGTAACAGGGGATCAGCCCCAGCATTTT. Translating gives CASRDWVTGDQPQHF.

CDR3 sequence: CASSPGRGTYEQYF. DNA of the CDR3: TGTGCCAGCAGCCCGGGGAGGGGAACCTACGAGCAGTACTTC. The chain links TRBV3-1 (or the pseudogene TRBV3-2) to TRBJ2-7; the match to TRBD2 covers 7 bases. Trimming took 4 bases from V and 2 from J; bases not matched to a gene: 5. Per the germline V gene, CDR1 is LGHDT and CDR2 is YNNKEL (reference sequence). This CDR3 contains 14 residues.

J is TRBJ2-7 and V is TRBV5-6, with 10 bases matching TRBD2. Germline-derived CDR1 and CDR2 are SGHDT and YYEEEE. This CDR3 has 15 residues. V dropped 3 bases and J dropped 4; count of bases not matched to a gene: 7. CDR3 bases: TGTGCCAGCAGCTGGCCAACTAGCGGGACTTACGAGCAGTACTTC. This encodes CASSWPTSGTYEQYF.

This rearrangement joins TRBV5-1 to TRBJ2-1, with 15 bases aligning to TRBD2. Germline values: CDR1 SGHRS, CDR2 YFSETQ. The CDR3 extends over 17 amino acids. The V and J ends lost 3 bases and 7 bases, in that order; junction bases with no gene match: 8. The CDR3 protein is CASSSWTSGRALNEQFF. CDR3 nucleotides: TGCGCCAGCAGCTCCTGGACTAGCGGGAGGGCCTTAAATGAGCAGTTCTTC. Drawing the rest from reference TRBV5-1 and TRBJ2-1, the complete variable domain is KAGVTQTPRYLIKTRGQQVTLSCSPISGHRSVSWYQQTPGQGLQFLFEYFSETQRNKGNFPGRFSGRQFSNSRSEMNVSTLELGDSALYLCASSSWTSGRALNEQFFGPGTRLTVL.

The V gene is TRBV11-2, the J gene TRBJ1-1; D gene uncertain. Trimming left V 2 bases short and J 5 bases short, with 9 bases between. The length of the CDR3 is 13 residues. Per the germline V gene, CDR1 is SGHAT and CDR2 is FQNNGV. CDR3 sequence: CASSLHRETEAFF. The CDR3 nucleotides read TGTGCCAGCAGCTTACATCGGGAAACTGAAGCTTTCTTT.

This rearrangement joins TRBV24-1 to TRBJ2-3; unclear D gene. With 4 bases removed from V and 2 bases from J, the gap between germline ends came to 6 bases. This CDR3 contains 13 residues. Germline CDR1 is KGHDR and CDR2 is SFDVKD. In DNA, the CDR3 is TGTGCCACCAGTGACCAGAACACAGATACGCAGTATTTT. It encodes CATSDQNTDTQYF.

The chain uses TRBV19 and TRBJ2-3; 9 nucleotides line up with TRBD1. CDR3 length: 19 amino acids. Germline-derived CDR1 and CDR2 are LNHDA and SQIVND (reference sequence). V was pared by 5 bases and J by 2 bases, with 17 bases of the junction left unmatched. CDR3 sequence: CASSFALGQGRGFTDTQYF. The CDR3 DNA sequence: TGTGCCAGTAGTTTTGCCCTGGGACAGGGAAGGGGTTTCACAGATACGCAGTATTTT.

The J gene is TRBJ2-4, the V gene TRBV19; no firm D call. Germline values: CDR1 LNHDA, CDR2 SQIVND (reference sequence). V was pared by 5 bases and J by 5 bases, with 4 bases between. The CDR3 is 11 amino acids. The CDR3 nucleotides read TGTGCCAGTAGTGTCGAAAACATTCAGTACTTC. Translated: CASSVENIQYF.

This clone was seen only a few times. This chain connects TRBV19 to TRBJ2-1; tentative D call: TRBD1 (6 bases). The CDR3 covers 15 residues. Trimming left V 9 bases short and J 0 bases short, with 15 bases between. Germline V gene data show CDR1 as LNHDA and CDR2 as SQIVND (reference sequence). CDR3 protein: CASLGGPDSYNEQFF. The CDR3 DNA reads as TGTGCCAGCTTAGGGGGTCCCGACTCCTACAATGAGCAGTTCTTC. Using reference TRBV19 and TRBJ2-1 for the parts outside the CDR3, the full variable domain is DGGITQSPKYLFRKEGQNVTLSCEQNLNHDAMYWYRQDPGQGLRLIYYSQIVNDFQKGDIAEGYSVSREKKESFPLTVTSAQKNPTAFYLCASLGGPDSYNEQFFGPGTRLTVL.